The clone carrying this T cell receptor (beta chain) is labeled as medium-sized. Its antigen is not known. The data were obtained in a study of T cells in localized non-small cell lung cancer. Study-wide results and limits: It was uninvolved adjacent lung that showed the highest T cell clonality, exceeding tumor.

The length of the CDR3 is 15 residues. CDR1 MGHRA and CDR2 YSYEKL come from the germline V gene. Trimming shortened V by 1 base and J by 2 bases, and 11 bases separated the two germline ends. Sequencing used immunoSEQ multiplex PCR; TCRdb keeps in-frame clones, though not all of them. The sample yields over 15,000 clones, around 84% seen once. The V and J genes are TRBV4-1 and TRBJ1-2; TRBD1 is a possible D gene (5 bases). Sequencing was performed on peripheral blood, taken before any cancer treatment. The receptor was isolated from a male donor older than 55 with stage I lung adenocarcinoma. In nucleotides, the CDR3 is TGCGCCAGCAGCCAAGGGGGACCGGAGAACTATGGCTACACCTTC. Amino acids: CASSQGGPENYGYTF.